These 2 T cell receptor beta chains originate from one sample sequenced in a study of blood T cell repertoires in COVID-19. The assay was immunoSEQ multiplex PCR, and TCRdb's table has in-frame clones only and misses some. The sample has about 71,000 clones, 82% seen once. Source material: peripheral blood. These receptors were taken from an elderly woman with acute or convalescent COVID-19.

The J gene is TRBJ2-3, the V gene TRBV5-6, with TRBD1 matching 7 bases. The CDR3 has 13 amino acids. Germline CDR1 is SGHDT and CDR2 is YYEEEE. J was trimmed by 7 bases and V by 4 bases; bases with no gene match: 6. The CDR3 nucleotides are TGTGCCAGCAGCGCTGGGGACAGCTATACGCAGTATTTT. Its protein is CASSAGDSYTQYF.

The chain links TRBV19 to TRBJ1-5; 8 bases line up with TRBD1. This CDR3 is built from 14 residues. Looked up from germline, CDR1 is LNHDA and CDR2 is SQIVND (reference sequence). V dropped 9 bases and J dropped 6; count of bases not matched to a gene: 10. Written as DNA, the CDR3 is TGTGCCAGCCACGTCAGGGGGCTAATTCAGCCCCAGCATTTT. Amino acids: CASHVRGLIQPQHF.